This T cell receptor (beta chain) is drawn from a study of T cell repertoires in cytomegalovirus infection. Background on the study: Alongside well-studied HLA-B-restricted CMV epitopes, recently identified HLA-C-restricted CMV epitopes were also used. In public TCR beta signatures, there were indications of both CMV infection and matching HLA type. Study-level findings and limits: HLA-C-restricted CMV-specific TCR beta clonotypes prevailed in the ex vivo response. Summed frequency of public TCR beta families distinguished CMV carriers with the relevant HLA.

This clonotype appeared many times. Its antigen is undetermined. From the reads, TCRdb called clonotypes with MiXCR, one entry per CDR3 protein. Of about 700,000 distinct CDR3 sequences in the sample, around 31% are singletons; the top ten hold around a sixth. The germline CDR1 and CDR2 sequences are LGHNA and YSLEER. The V gene lost 1 base and the J gene lost 2 bases, with 14 bases spanning the gap. The CDR3 loop spans 16 amino acids. This receptor was taken from a human donor in good health (CMV status not recorded). Some clones in this sample may be carry-over from other donors' samples. Source: cultured PBMCs, taken from culture after CMV antigen stimulation. The rearrangement joins TRBV4-3 to TRBJ2-5, with a tentative D call TRBD2 (6 bases). CDR3 nucleotides: TGCGCCAGCAGCCAAGCAGGGCTAGCGCGGCAAGAGACCCAGTACTTC. This translates into CASSQAGLARQETQYF.